The present TCR beta chain was sequenced within a study of CD8 T cells in Susac syndrome. After extraction with the RNeasy kit, roughly 0.45 to 1 ug of the RNA was reverse transcribed using random hexamers. TCRdb independently ran MiXCR on the immunoSEQ multiplex PCR reads; one entry per CDR3 protein. The table includes tens of thousands of distinct CDR3 sequences, approximately 95% detected once. Sequenced sample: CD8+ T cells from PBMCs. This sequence originates from a human donor with Susac syndrome.

The CDR3 here is CSGPAPNTGELFF. The CDR3 coding sequence is TGCAGTGGGCCGGCCCCGAACACCGGGGAGCTGTTTTTT. The V gene is TRBV20-1, the J gene TRBJ2-2; D gene unclear. The CDR3 runs 13 residues. V was trimmed by 7 bases and J by 0 bases, leaving 9 bases between them. The germline gives CDR1 DFQATT, CDR2 SNEGSKA (reference sequence).